The subject of this entry is one TCR beta chain. Germline CDR1 SEHNR, CDR2 FQNEAQ (reference sequence). Trimming at V came to 2 bases and at J to 7 bases, leaving 15 bases not matched to a gene. This CDR3 has 19 amino acids. This sample is part of a study of regulatory T cells in long-lasting Graves disease. Investigators prepared the TCR beta libraries by applying iRepertoire HTBI primers and Arm-PCR of CDR3 regions. A single record per CDR3 protein comes from TCRdb applying MiXCR to the multiplex PCR reads. The table shows about 460,000 distinct CDR3 sequences, with around 13% occurring only once. Noted time point: newly diagnosed GD, antithyroid drugs for less than 3 months. The TCR library was made from RNA extracted from PBMCs. The same data also went into a second study, on T cells in Graves' hyperthyroidism and ophthalmopathy.

The specimen was peripheral blood mononuclear cells (PBMCs), collected at new diagnosis, from a patient treated with antithyroid drugs. The source is a woman aged 45 to 65 with Graves disease. The V gene is TRBV7-9, the J gene TRBJ2-1; 12 positions agree with TRBD2. The CDR3 DNA is TGTGCCAGCAGCTTAACCTCCCGGCCTAGCGGGAGGGCCAGGAATGAGCAGTTCTTC. Protein sequence: CASSLTSRPSGRARNEQFF.